This TCR beta chain was found in a study of blood T cell repertoires in COVID-19. CDR1 and CDR2 (germline): MDHEN, SYDVKM. Trimming stripped 6 bases from V and 4 bases from J, with 7 bases between. This CDR3 comprises 12 residues. Libraries were prepared by immunoSEQ multiplex PCR; TCRdb keeps only in-frame clonotypes and omits some of them. The sample comprises 190,000 or so clones, 70% to 90% of which are singletons, and less than 3.5% rests with the top ten. This chain joins TRBV28 and TRBJ1-5, with D unresolved. Sequenced sample: peripheral blood. The receptor was derived from a man between 35 and 55 years old with active or convalescent COVID-19. This CDR3 reads CASRRRNQPQHF. The DNA for the CDR3 is TGTGCCAGCAGGAGGAGAAATCAGCCCCAGCATTTT.